Each of the 24 T cell receptor beta chains below was sequenced from the same sample in a study of technical replicates of blood from a few donors (dated by TCRdb to between 2016 and 2019). Library construction relied on the immunoSEQ multiplex PCR assay. Not all clones reach the TCRdb copy of this immuneACCESS table, which keeps in-frame sequences only. Checked studies attribute under half of the gap to unresolved V genes and leave the rest unexplained. Recorded for this sample are tens of thousands of clones; 95% to 98% of them occurred a single time. The ten largest make up over 0.15% of the sample. The sequenced sample consisted of T cells isolated from PBMCs. These TCRs come from a human donor in good health.

The gene calls are TRBV2 and TRBJ1-2; 9 bases map to TRBD1. Unmatched junction bases numbered 6, after V lost 6 bases and J lost 4 bases. CDR3 size: 14 residues. The germline gives CDR1 SNHLY, CDR2 FYNNEI. CDR3 nucleotide sequence: TGTGCCAGCAGATCGACAGGGGGGGTCTATGGCTACACCTTC. Translation gives CASRSTGGVYGYTF.

The chain is built from TRBV7-3 and TRBJ2-1, with 9 bases identical to TRBD1. The J segment lost 6 bases and the V segment lost 3 bases, leaving 6 bases of the junction unmatched. The CDR3 has 15 amino acids. CDR1 is SGHTA, CDR2 FQGTGA, per germline. The CDR3: CASSFSRDRANEQFF. In DNA form, the CDR3 reads TGTGCCAGCAGCTTTTCCCGGGACAGGGCCAATGAGCAGTTCTTC.

The chain recombines TRBV4-1 with TRBJ1-1; tentatively, D is TRBD1 (6 bases). Germline CDR1 is MGHRA and CDR2 is YSYEKL. V lost 0 bases, J lost 5 bases, and 7 bases lay in between. The CDR3 length is 13 residues. The CDR3 spells CASSQEDRTEAFF. CDR3 bases: TGCGCCAGCAGCCAAGAGGACAGAACTGAAGCTTTCTTT.

This sequence joins TRBV4-1 and TRBJ1-4; 8 positions agree with TRBD1. Germline trimming cut 3 bases from V and 11 bases from J; bases unmatched to any gene: 11. Per germline, CDR1 MGHRA and CDR2 YSYEKL. The CDR3 runs 15 residues. The CDR3 spells CASSQADRAPGKLFF. The DNA of the CDR3 is TGCGCCAGCAGCCAGGCGGACAGGGCCCCGGGGAAACTGTTTTTT.

This sequence joins TRBV19 and TRBJ1-2, with 9 positions matching TRBD1. This CDR3 contains 15 residues. Germline CDR1 and CDR2: LNHDA and SQIVND (reference sequence). J was trimmed by 7 bases and V by 1 base; bases with no gene match: 7. CDR3 residues: CASSIVSQGALGYTF. In nucleotides, the CDR3 is TGTGCCAGTAGTATAGTATCACAGGGGGCGCTTGGCTACACCTTC.

The chain couples TRBV5-1 to TRBJ2-5; 9 nucleotides match TRBD1. There are 15 residues in the CDR3. The V segment lost 4 bases and the J segment 5 bases; nucleotides outside the gene matches: 9. Per the germline V gene, CDR1 is SGHRS and CDR2 is YFSETQ. DNA of the CDR3: TGCGCCAGCAGCGCGAGGGACAGGGACTTTGAGACCCAGTACTTC. It is translated as CASSARDRDFETQYF.

The rearrangement uses TRBV7-2 and TRBJ2-2, with 9 bases identical to TRBD1. V gave up 4 bases and J gave up 5 bases; unmatched junction bases: 11. There are 17 residues in the CDR3. Per germline, CDR1 SGHTA and CDR2 FQGNSA. CDR3 DNA sequence: TGTGCCAGCAGCTCTACCTGGGACAGGGCGCGGACCGGGGAGCTGTTTTTT. This translates into CASSSTWDRARTGELFF. Together with reference TRBV7-2 and TRBJ2-2, the CDR3 gives the full variable domain: GAGVSQSPSNKVTEKGKDVELRCDPISGHTALYWYRQSLGQGLEFLIYFQGNSAPDKSGLPSDRFSAERTGGSVSTLTIQRTQQEDSAVYLCASSSTWDRARTGELFFGEGSRLTVL.

This chain uses TRBV30 with TRBJ2-3; weak D call: TRBD2 (5 bases). Germline CDR1 GTSNPN, CDR2 SVGIG (reference sequence). The CDR3 extends over 12 amino acids. Trimming took 3 bases from V and 3 from J, leaving 7 bases between them. The CDR3 region is CAWRTGTDTQYF. The CDR3, as DNA: TGTGCCTGGAGGACGGGAACAGATACGCAGTATTTT.

This clone was seen a single time. The rearrangement joins TRBV29-1 to TRBJ2-5; TRBD2 is a possible D gene (5 bases). There are 14 residues in the CDR3. The germline V gene has CDR1 SQVTM and CDR2 ANQGSEA. V was trimmed by 0 bases and J by 5 bases, leaving 13 bases between them. CDR3 nucleotide sequence: TGCAGCGTTGAAGATCGCGGGTTGTCTGAGACCCAGTACTTC. Its translation: CSVEDRGLSETQYF.

V and J are TRBV6-5 and TRBJ2-7; D ambiguous. This CDR3 contains 13 residues. The V gene's germline CDR1 is MNHEY and CDR2 SVGAGI. Between the trimmed V and J ends, which lost 6 bases and 6 bases, there was a span of 15 bases. The CDR3 bases are TGTGCCAGCAGCCCATCGTTTCGGTCCGAGCAGTACTTC. It yields the protein CASSPSFRSEQYF.

The chain has TRBV6-5 and TRBJ2-5; D not certain. V was cut by 6 bases and J by 0 bases, with 14 bases left in between. The germline CDR1 and CDR2 sequences are MNHEY and SVGAGI. The CDR3 consists of 15 residues. Here the CDR3 reads CASRNRLSNQETQYF. Written as DNA, the CDR3 is TGTGCCAGCAGGAACAGATTATCCAACCAAGAGACCCAGTACTTC.

The CDR3 spells CASSSPLAGARHEQYF. The CDR3 DNA follows: TGTGCCAGCAGCTCACCACTAGCGGGAGCTCGCCACGAGCAGTACTTC. The V call is TRBV11-2, the J call TRBJ2-7; TRBD2 agrees at 11 bases. After removal of 4 bases from V and 5 bases from J, the junction contained 10 bases not matched to a gene. The CDR3 contains 16 residues. The germline V gene has CDR1 SGHAT and CDR2 FQNNGV. The variable domain in full, with the rest retrieved from reference TRBV11-2 and TRBJ2-7, is EAGVAQSPRYKIIEKRQSVAFWCNPISGHATLYWYQQILGQGPKLLIQFQNNGVVDDSQLPKDRFSAERLKGVDSTLKIQPAKLEDSAVYLCASSSPLAGARHEQYFGPGTRLTVT.

V usage is TRBV14 and J usage is TRBJ2-5; 9 bases are shared with TRBD2. V shed 0 bases, J shed 4 bases, and the junction held 9 bases outside the gene matches. Germline V gene sequence: CDR1 SGHDN, CDR2 FVKESK. CDR3 length: 17 residues. The CDR3 coding sequence is TGTGCCAGCAGCCAAGATCTGCGGACTAGCGTGGGAGAGACCCAGTACTTC. It encodes CASSQDLRTSVGETQYF. The whole variable domain, remainder taken from reference TRBV14 and TRBJ2-5, is EAGVTQFPSHSVIEKGQTVTLRCDPISGHDNLYWYRRVMGKEIKFLLHFVKESKQDESGMPNNRFLAERTGGTYSTLKVQPAELEDSGVYFCASSQDLRTSVGETQYFGPGTRLLVL.

The rearrangement uses TRBV16 and TRBJ1-5; D remains ambiguous. Germline lookup yields CDR1 KGHSY and CDR2 FQNENV. V dropped 6 bases and J dropped 6 bases, with 9 bases sitting between them. The CDR3 loop spans 12 amino acids. As DNA, the CDR3 is TGTGCCAGCAGTAAGGGAGGTCAGCCCCAGCATTTT. It specifies CASSKGGQPQHF.

CDR3 sequence: CASSLGGVEQYF. The CDR3 region has the DNA TGTGCCAGCAGCTTAGGCGGGGTCGAGCAGTACTTC. The rearrangement uses TRBV7-6 and TRBJ2-7, with TRBD2 as a possible D gene (6 bases). The ends were cut back, 1 base at V and 6 bases at J, with 7 bases in the middle. In germline, CDR1 is SGHVS, CDR2 FNYEAQ. The CDR3 runs to 12 residues. Full variable domain (outside the CDR3, taken from reference TRBV7-6 and TRBJ2-7): GAGVSQSPRYKVTKRGQDVALRCDPISGHVSLYWYRQALGQGPEFLTYFNYEAQQDKSGLPNDRFSAERPEGSISTLTIQRTEQRDSAMYRCASSLGGVEQYFGPGTRLTVT.

This rearrangement joins TRBV27 to TRBJ2-1, with 9 bases aligning to TRBD1. The V gene's germline CDR1 is MNHEY and CDR2 SMNVEV (reference sequence). The CDR3 spans 18 residues. V lost 2 bases, J lost 2 bases, and 10 bases stayed unmatched. The CDR3 nucleotides read TGTGCCAGCAGTTTAGTCCCTTTACAGGGGGCGGCCTACAATGAGCAGTTCTTC. Residues: CASSLVPLQGAAYNEQFF.

The chain joins TRBV18 to TRBJ2-1; D possibly corresponds to TRBD2 (6 bases). Per the germline V gene, CDR1 is KGHSH and CDR2 is LQKENI. There are 16 residues in the CDR3. V lost 3 bases, J lost 3 bases, and 15 bases lay in between. CDR3 nucleotides: TGTGCCAGCTCACCCCCCGTACGGGAGTACTACAATGAGCAGTTCTTC. Its protein is CASSPPVREYYNEQFF.

This clone appeared once. The junction and the germline gene differ at one end; a read error may be behind it. The V and J genes are TRBV7-9 and TRBJ1-6; D remains unclear. CDR1 and CDR2 (germline): SEHNR, FQNEAQ (reference sequence). There are 15 residues in the CDR3. This CDR3 reads CASSLQFSGNPPLHF. CDR3 bases: TGTGCCAGCAGCTTACAATTCAGCGGTAATCCACCCCTCCACTTT.

The chain has TRBV6-5 and TRBJ1-4; 9 bases map to TRBD1. The CDR3 runs to 14 residues. V shed 6 bases, J shed 8 bases, and the junction held 7 bases outside the gene matches. Germline V gene lookup returns CDR1 MNHEY and CDR2 SVGAGI. The CDR3 here is CASSPGQGNEKLFF. CDR3 bases: TGTGCCAGCAGCCCGGGACAGGGCAACGAAAAACTGTTTTTT.

This sequence joins TRBV29-1 and TRBJ1-2; no clear D. There are 11 residues in the CDR3. The V end was cut by 1 base, the J end by 6 bases, with 6 bases between. The germline V gene has CDR1 SQVTM and CDR2 ANQGSEA. CDR3 sequence reads: CSVEVRDGYTF. The CDR3 DNA is TGCAGCGTTGAAGTGAGGGATGGCTACACCTTC.

This clone was counted a single time. The chain links TRBV2 to TRBJ1-1; tentatively, D is TRBD1 (5 bases). Deletions cut 2 bases from V and 3 bases from J, with 7 bases between. Germline values: CDR1 SNHLY, CDR2 FYNNEI. This CDR3 spans 13 amino acids. CDR3 sequence reads: CASSESGYTEAFF. The CDR3 nucleotides are TGTGCCAGCAGTGAATCAGGGTACACTGAAGCTTTCTTT.

This sequence joins TRBV4-1 and TRBJ2-4; 12 positions agree with TRBD1. Germline loops: CDR1 MGHRA, CDR2 YSYEKL. J was trimmed by 1 base and V by 0 bases; bases with no gene match: 13. The CDR3 contains 21 residues. The CDR3 reads CASSQDQSGQGAWGAKNIQYF. The CDR3 bases are TGCGCCAGCAGCCAAGATCAATCGGGACAGGGGGCCTGGGGGGCCAAAAACATTCAGTACTTC.

The V call is TRBV5-1, the J call TRBJ1-4; 9 bases line up with TRBD1. The germline V gene encodes CDR1 SGHRS and CDR2 YFSETQ. The V and J ends lost 4 bases and 4 bases, in that order; junction bases with no gene match: 5. This CDR3 is 15 amino acids long. This CDR3 is CASSGGTGINEKLFF. DNA for the CDR3: TGCGCCAGCAGCGGAGGGACAGGGATTAATGAAAAACTGTTTTTT.

The chain joins TRBV27 to TRBJ1-1, with D unclear. The CDR3 has 13 amino acids. Trimming cost V 9 bases and J 0 bases, with 11 bases left between them. Germline loops: CDR1 MNHEY, CDR2 SMNVEV (reference sequence). The CDR3 here is CASYGFMNTEAFF. As DNA, the CDR3 is TGTGCCAGTTACGGGTTCATGAACACTGAAGCTTTCTTT.